Listed below are T cell receptor beta chains from one sample, sequenced in a study of CD8 T cells in ankylosing spondylitis. TCRdb recomputed calls from the 5' RACE reads with MiXCR, one row per CDR3 protein. Of about 450,000 distinct CDR3 sequences in the sample, roughly 25% are singletons; the top ten hold roughly 0.9%. Material for sequencing was blood, either unsorted or a sorted T cell fraction (not recorded which). These receptors were taken from a male donor with ankylosing spondylitis. The CDR3 runs from the conserved cysteine through the conserved F or W. A D gene is named only where the DNA matches it firmly. Not every row has a clone size; where given, it reads once, few, many or a size class.

DNA: TGTGCCAGCAGCGAACTAGCGGTCACAGATACGCAGTATTTT
CDR3: CASSELAVTDTQYF
V: TRBV2
J: TRBJ2-3
size: many
D: TRBD2

DNA: TGCGCCAGCAGCTCCGGGCAGGGGGTCGGCTACACCTTC
CDR3: CASSSGQGVGYTF
V: TRBV5-1
J: TRBJ1-2
size: few
D: TRBD1

DNA: TGCGCCAGCAGCTGGGACAGGGGTGCCGGGGAGCTGTTTTTT
CDR3: CASSWDRGAGELFF
V: TRBV5-1
J: TRBJ2-2
size: once
D: TRBD1

DNA: TGTGCCAGCAGTGGACAGGGGAAAGGTCAGCCCCAGCATTTT
CDR3: CASSGQGKGQPQHF
V: TRBV2
J: TRBJ1-5
size: NA
D: TRBD1

DNA: TGTGCCAGCAGCTTACAAAGCTCAGTGGGGAGCTATGGCTACACCTTC
CDR3: CASSLQSSVGSYGYTF
V: TRBV7-2
J: TRBJ1-2
size: NA
D: NA

DNA: TGTGCCAGCAGCGTATCAGACAGGGTCTTTTCACCCCTCCACTTT
CDR3: CASSVSDRVFSPLHF
V: TRBV9
J: TRBJ1-6
size: NA
D: TRBD1

DNA: TGTGCCATCAAGGGACAGGGGTCGTACGAGCAGTACTTC
CDR3: CAIKGQGSYEQYF
V: TRBV10-3
J: TRBJ2-7
size: NA
D: TRBD1

DNA: TGTGCCACCAGCAAACCGGGACAGCTTAATGAAAAACTGTTTTTT
CDR3: CATSKPGQLNEKLFF
V: TRBV15
J: TRBJ1-4
size: few
D: TRBD1

DNA: TGTGCCAGCAGCCCTGGGACAGGGAGGGCGGGAACTGAAGCTTTCTTT
CDR3: CASSPGTGRAGTEAFF
V: TRBV7-9
J: TRBJ1-1
size: NA
D: TRBD1

DNA: TGCGCCAGCAGCTTGGGTTCTAGCGGGATCTACAATGAGCAGTTCTTC
CDR3: CASSLGSSGIYNEQFF
V: TRBV5-1
J: TRBJ2-1
size: few
D: TRBD2

DNA: TGTGCCAGCAGTTTTGGTGCTAGCGGGAGTGGTGGGGAGCAGTTCTTC
CDR3: CASSFGASGSGGEQFF
V: TRBV12-3/TRBV12-4
J: TRBJ2-1
size: few
D: TRBD2

DNA: TGCGCCAGCAGTGCTACAGCTGGGGCCAACGTCCTGACTTTC
CDR3: CASSATAGANVLTF
V: TRBV10-1
J: TRBJ2-6
size: NA
D: NA

DNA: TGTGCCAGCAGCCGACTGACTAGCGGAACTATCAATGAGCAGTTCTTC
CDR3: CASSRLTSGTINEQFF
V: TRBV7-6
J: TRBJ2-1
size: once
D: TRBD2

DNA: TGCGCCAGCAGCATCTCGGGACAGGTGAGGAATGAGCAGTTCTTC
CDR3: CASSISGQVRNEQFF
V: TRBV5-1
J: TRBJ2-1
size: NA
D: TRBD1

DNA: TGTGCCAGCAGCTTAGGCGGGACCGCGGATTCACCCCTCCACTTT
CDR3: CASSLGGTADSPLHF
V: TRBV7-9
J: TRBJ1-6
size: few
D: NA

DNA: TGCAGTGCTAGTTCGACAGCCACTGAAGCTTTCTTT
CDR3: CSASSTATEAFF
V: TRBV20-1
J: TRBJ1-1
size: few
D: NA